The clone carrying this T cell receptor (beta chain) was seen a handful of times. The data stem from a study of blood T cells in healthy people across ages. It was with a sample-barcoded 5' primer and a J-beta primer mix that a second PCR of roughly 7 to 12 cycles was run. TCRdb called the 5' RACE reads again in MiXCR, with one record for every CDR3 protein. The table records 1 million or so distinct CDR3 sequences, around 27% of them present only once. From germline, CDR1 is SGHRS and CDR2 YFSETQ. The CDR3 is made up of 16 amino acids. This sample was also put to use in a study of T cells of mothers and their children.

The TCR comes from a girl between 2 and 10 years old in good health. The J gene is TRBJ2-1, the V gene TRBV5-1; possibly TRBD1 for D (5 bases). The J call may be in error: the DNA end matches TRBJ2-7 better. The sample comprised blood. In nucleotides, the CDR3 is TGCGCCAGCAGCCCGATACGGCAGGGAAGCTCCTACGAGCAGTACTTC. Translated, it gives CASSPIRQGSSYEQYF.